These T cell receptor beta chains were read from a single sample in a study of T cells in Graves' hyperthyroidism and ophthalmopathy. A single record per CDR3 protein comes from TCRdb applying MiXCR to the multiplex PCR reads. The sample has about 610,000 distinct CDR3 sequences; 35% to 55% are singletons. The source material was peripheral blood or thyroid tissue (not recorded which). The receptors derive from a woman between 18 and 29 years old with Graves' hyperthyroidism. Both conserved end residues are part of each CDR3. D genes are given only for firm matches. Rows give clone size only sometimes, using once, few, many, or a class for an expanded clone.

TRBJ1-1 NA NA TRBV10-3 CALSRGDLNTEAFF TGTGCCCTCAGTAGGGGGGATCTAAACACTGAAGCTTTCTTT
TRBJ1-2 NA NA TRBV9 CASRKTVYGYTF TGTGCCAGCAGAAAGACAGTCTATGGCTACACCTTC
TRBJ1-1 NA TRBD1 TRBV7-2 CASSLVTGGETTEAFF TGTGCCAGCAGCTTAGTCACAGGGGGGGAGACCACTGAAGCTTTCTTT
TRBJ2-5 few NA TRBV15 CATSSGGPNQPQYF TGTGCCACCAGCAGTGGGGGGCCAAATCAGCCCCAGTACTTC
TRBJ2-5 NA TRBD2 TRBV5-1 CASSFSSGSDQETQYF TGCGCCAGCAGCTTCTCTAGCGGGAGTGATCAAGAGACCCAGTACTTC
TRBJ2-2 many TRBD2 TRBV12-3/TRBV12-4 CASRFTGTSGHTGELFF TGTGCCAGCAGGTTTACCGGGACTAGCGGTCACACCGGGGAGCTGTTTTTT
TRBJ1-5 many NA TRBV7-2 CASSSYKYNQPQHF TGTGCCAGCAGCTCATACAAATACAATCAGCCCCAGCATTTT
TRBJ2-7 many TRBD1 TRBV24-1 CATSDQTRTGGEQYF TGTGCCACCAGTGACCAGACTCGGACAGGGGGCGAGCAGTACTTC
TRBJ1-5 many NA TRBV19 CASSARGRGNQPQHF TGTGCCAGTAGTGCCAGGGGAAGGGGCAATCAGCCCCAGCATTTT
TRBJ1-1 NA TRBD1 TRBV5-1 CASRRDSTNTEAFF TGCGCCAGCAGACGGGACAGCACGAACACTGAAGCTTTCTTT
TRBJ1-1 once NA TRBV20-1 CCASTGLNTEAFF TGCTGTGCCTCGACAGGTTTGAACACTGAAGCTTTCTTT
TRBJ1-4 many NA TRBV7-9 CASSLTNEKLFF TGTGCCAGCAGCTTGACTAATGAAAAACTGTTTTTT
TRBJ1-2 NA NA TRBV15 CATSQRGYTF TGTGCCACCTCCCAGAGGGGCTACACCTTC
TRBJ1-2 NA NA TRBV29-1 CSQLRGVPPYGYTF TGCAGCCAACTAAGGGGAGTTCCGCCCTATGGCTACACCTTC
TRBJ2-3 NA NA TRBV9 CASSGDIRRALNTQYF TGTGCCAGCAGCGGCGATATCCGACGGGCTTTGAATACGCAGTATTTT
TRBJ2-1 NA NA TRBV15 CATSSHRRDYNEQFF TGTGCCACCAGCAGCCACCGGAGGGACTACAATGAGCAGTTCTTC
TRBJ2-5 many TRBD2 TRBV7-2 CASSPTSAGETQYF TGTGCCAGCAGTCCGACTAGCGCTGGAGAGACCCAGTACTTC
TRBJ2-7 many NA TRBV7-8 CASCGDSYEQYF TGTGCCAGCTGTGGGGACTCCTACGAGCAGTACTTC
TRBJ1-1 NA TRBD1 TRBV15 CATSRPGQMNTEAFF TGTGCCACCAGCAGACCGGGACAGATGAACACTGAAGCTTTCTTT
TRBJ2-3 NA TRBD2 TRBV7-8 CASRPTSGRAADTQYF TGTGCCAGCAGACCAACTAGCGGGAGGGCGGCAGATACGCAGTATTTT
TRBJ1-4 NA NA TRBV9 CASSPPDSLNEKLFF TGTGCCAGCAGCCCACCGGACAGCCTTAATGAAAAACTGTTTTTT
TRBJ1-2 many NA TRBV7-2 CASSLGPGPHGYTF TGTGCCAGCAGCTTAGGTCCAGGACCACATGGCTACACCTTC
TRBJ2-1 NA NA TRBV10-3 CAISEATRTGSYNEQFF TGTGCCATCAGTGAGGCGACCAGAACAGGGTCCTACAATGAGCAGTTCTTC
TRBJ2-6 NA NA TRBV10-3 CASSAGTNRGPGANVLTF TGTGCCAGCAGCGCCGGGACCAACCGGGGCCCTGGGGCCAACGTCCTGACTTTC
TRBJ2-5 NA NA TRBV20-1 CSVMLETDTQYF TGCAGCGTTATGCTGGAAACAGATACGCAGTACTTC
TRBJ2-7 many TRBD2 TRBV19 CASSIGLAGEQYF TGTGCCAGTAGTATAGGACTAGCCGGCGAGCAGTACTTC
TRBJ2-5 many NA TRBV7-2 CASSLFRETQYF TGTGCCAGCAGCTTATTCCGGGAGACCCAGTACTTC
TRBJ1-3 many NA TRBV13 CASSSDLHSGNTIYF TGTGCCAGCAGCTCCGACCTACACTCTGGAAACACCATATATTTT
TRBJ1-1 NA NA TRBV5-1 CASSSGGGPYNEAFF TGCGCCAGCAGCTCTGGCGGAGGGCCCTACAATGAAGCTTTCTTT